The entry below describes one T cell receptor beta chain. Its cognate antigen is unknown. Alopecia areata patients provided lesional scalp punch biopsies and peripheral blood. The CDR3 totals 12 residues. Germline V gives CDR1 MNHEY, CDR2 SVGAGI. V gave up 5 bases and J gave up 6 bases, with 11 bases separating them. Once RNA had been extracted, it was reverse transcribed into cDNA to act as the sequencing template. The repertoire was sequenced with immunoSEQ multiplex PCR; TCRdb's copy has only in-frame clones and lacks some. The sample includes about 180,000 clones, approximately 56% seen only once; the top ten take 14% to 15%. This sample stems from a study of CD8+ T cells in alopecia areata. Overall study results and limits: Greater clonality was observed in lesional scalp samples, especially alopecia totalis/universalis, versus normal scalp.

This sequence originates from a human donor with alopecia areata. This chain joins TRBV6-5 and TRBJ2-7; tentative D call: TRBD1 (6 bases). The sequencing here drew on CD4+ T cells sorted from blood, taken at week 0. For the CDR3, the DNA is TGTGCCAGCAGTCCGGGACACACCGAGCAGTACTTC. This translates into CASSPGHTEQYF.